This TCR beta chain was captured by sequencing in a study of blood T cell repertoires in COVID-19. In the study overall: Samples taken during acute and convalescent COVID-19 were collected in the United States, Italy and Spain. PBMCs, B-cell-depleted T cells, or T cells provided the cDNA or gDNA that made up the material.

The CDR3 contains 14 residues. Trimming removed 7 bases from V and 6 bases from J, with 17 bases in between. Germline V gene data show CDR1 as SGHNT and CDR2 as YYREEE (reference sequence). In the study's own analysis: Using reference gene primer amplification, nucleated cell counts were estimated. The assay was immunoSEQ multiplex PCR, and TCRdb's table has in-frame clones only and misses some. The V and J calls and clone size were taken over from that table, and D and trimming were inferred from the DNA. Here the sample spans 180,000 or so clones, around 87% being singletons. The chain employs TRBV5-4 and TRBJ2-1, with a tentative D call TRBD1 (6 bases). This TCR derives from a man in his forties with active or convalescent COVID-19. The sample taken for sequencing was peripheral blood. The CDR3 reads CASLRPGGSNEQFF. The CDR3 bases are TGTGCCAGCCTTCGCCCTGGGGGCTCCAATGAGCAGTTCTTC.